The 3 T cell receptor beta chains given below trace back to one sample, sequenced in a study of CD8 T cells in ankylosing spondylitis. For these receptors, no antigen is known. MiXCR, applied by TCRdb to the 5' RACE reads, yields one record per CDR3 protein. Here the sample spans a few hundred thousand distinct CDR3 sequences, about 17% being singletons. Study-wide findings and caveats: Typical of ankylosing spondylitis blood, it appeared, was a TCR beta motif of under 10 highly homologous variants.

The sequenced material came from blood, either unsorted or a sorted T cell fraction (not recorded which). The receptors come from a male donor with ankylosing spondylitis.

This clonotype was seen just once. The gene calls are TRBV6-5 and TRBJ2-2; perhaps TRBD1 as D (5 bases). Per the germline V gene, CDR1 is MNHEY and CDR2 is SVGAGI. This CDR3 is built from 12 residues. V lost 10 bases and J 1 base, leaving 7 bases between the germline ends. Written as DNA, the CDR3 is TGTGCCACGACAGAGAACACCGGGGAGCTGTTTTTT. Translating gives CATTENTGELFF.

This clonotype showed up many times. V gene TRBV12-3 or TRBV12-4 combines with J gene TRBJ1-3; no firm D call. This CDR3 comprises 16 residues. The V and J ends lost 0 bases and 2 bases respectively, with 11 bases between them. DNA for the CDR3: TGTGCCAGCAGTTTAGCGACACGGGTAACTGGAAACACCATATATTTT. Its protein is CASSLATRVTGNTIYF.

The chain is built from TRBV5-1 and TRBJ2-1; 11 positions match TRBD2. The CDR3 covers 16 residues. V lost 5 bases and J lost 4; bases outside the gene matches: 8. In germline, CDR1 is SGHRS, CDR2 YFSETQ. CDR3 sequence: CASSYAGLAGYNEQFF. The DNA for the CDR3 is TGCGCCAGCAGTTATGCAGGACTAGCGGGTTACAATGAGCAGTTCTTC. Complete variable domain (other parts from reference TRBV5-1 and TRBJ2-1): KAGVTQTPRYLIKTRGQQVTLSCSPISGHRSVSWYQQTPGQGLQFLFEYFSETQRNKGNFPGRFSGRQFSNSRSEMNVSTLELGDSALYLCASSYAGLAGYNEQFFGPGTRLTVL.